This passage covers 21 T cell receptor beta chains from one sample sequenced in a study of PD-L1 blockade in urothelial cancer. The time point: pretreatment peripheral blood. The table came from immunoSEQ multiplex PCR; TCRdb's copy has only in-frame clones and leaves some out. The table includes 95,000 to 100,000 clones, about nine tenths detected once. Source: PBMCs, taken around atezolizumab (anti-PD-L1) treatment. These receptor sequences come from a man aged 55 to 70 with urothelial cancer.

CDR3 bases: TGTGCCAGCTCACCCGACGGGAACTATGGCTACACCTTC. It codes for CASSPDGNYGYTF. V usage is TRBV18 and J usage is TRBJ1-2, with no clear D. The V gene's germline CDR1 is KGHSH and CDR2 LQKENI. This CDR3 contains 13 residues. Trimming took off 3 bases at V and 2 bases at J, with 7 bases between the two ends. Full variable domain (outside the CDR3, taken from reference TRBV18 and TRBJ1-2): NAGVMQNPRHLVRRRGQEARLRCSPMKGHSHVYWYRQLPEEGLKFMVYLQKENIIDESGMPKERFSAEFPKEGPSILRIQQVVRGDSAAYFCASSPDGNYGYTFGSGTRLTVV.

This chain connects TRBV27 to TRBJ2-1; 9 bases align to TRBD2. CDR3 length equals 16 residues. The J segment lost 6 bases and the V segment lost 5 bases, leaving 11 bases of the junction unmatched. Germline V lookup: CDR1 MNHEY, CDR2 SMNVEV (reference sequence). The CDR3, as DNA: TGTGCCAGCAGTCAATCGAGCGGGGGGAGAACCAATGAGCAGTTCTTC. This sequence encodes CASSQSSGGRTNEQFF.

The V gene is TRBV5-1, the J gene TRBJ2-1, with D unresolved. Trimming left V 7 bases short and J 8 bases short, with 19 bases between. The CDR3 length is 14 residues. From germline, CDR1 is SGHRS and CDR2 YFSETQ. The CDR3 sequence: CASCPLTPWDEQFF. The CDR3 DNA sequence: TGCGCCAGCTGTCCATTGACACCCTGGGATGAGCAGTTCTTC. Full variable domain (remainder filled in from reference TRBV5-1 and TRBJ2-1): KAGVTQTPRYLIKTRGQQVTLSCSPISGHRSVSWYQQTPGQGLQFLFEYFSETQRNKGNFPGRFSGRQFSNSRSEMNVSTLELGDSALYLCASCPLTPWDEQFFGPGTRLTVL.

The genes are TRBV11-3 and TRBJ1-2; 7 positions match TRBD1. The ends lost 4 bases at V and 8 bases at J; junction bases unmatched: 7. The CDR3 sequence is 13 residues long. From germline, CDR1 is SGHNT and CDR2 YENEEA. CDR3 in DNA: TGTGCCAGCAGCTCCACCCGACAGGGAGGCTACACCTTC. This translates into CASSSTRQGGYTF.

The chain links TRBV6-1 to TRBJ2-1; 8 positions match TRBD1. Losses at the gene ends were 6 bases for V and 8 bases for J; bases not matched to a gene: 9. This CDR3 region has 14 residues. The germline V gene has CDR1 MNHNS and CDR2 SASEGT. The CDR3 here is CASRRTGFGDEQFF. For the CDR3, the DNA is TGTGCCAGCAGAAGGACAGGGTTTGGGGATGAGCAGTTCTTC.

V and J are TRBV5-1 and TRBJ2-5; 10 positions match TRBD2. Unmatched junction bases numbered 6, after V lost 4 bases and J lost 3 bases. The CDR3 covers 15 residues. Germline CDR1 reads SGHRS; CDR2 reads YFSETQ. The CDR3 loop is CASSELAGNEETQYF. The CDR3 bases are TGCGCCAGCAGCGAACTAGCGGGGAATGAAGAGACCCAGTACTTC.

The rearrangement uses TRBV9 and TRBJ1-3; maybe TRBD1 (6 bases). Germline loops: CDR1 SGDLS, CDR2 YYNGEE. V shed 0 bases and J shed 4 bases, with 14 bases lying between them. The CDR3 length is 16 residues. CDR3 amino acids: CASSVGARGTGNTIYF. The DNA of the CDR3 is TGTGCCAGCAGCGTAGGTGCCAGGGGAACGGGAAACACCATATATTTT.

CDR3 loop: CASSSGTGGSSGNTIYF. As DNA, the CDR3 is TGCGCCAGCAGCTCCGGGACAGGGGGTTCCTCTGGAAACACCATATATTTT. The chain recombines TRBV5-1 with TRBJ1-3, with 11 bases lining up with TRBD1. The ends lost 3 bases at V and 0 bases at J; junction bases unmatched: 5. CDR3 length: 17 residues. Germline V gene sequence: CDR1 SGHRS, CDR2 YFSETQ. The full variable domain, in which reference TRBV5-1 and TRBJ1-3 provide the parts outside the CDR3, is KAGVTQTPRYLIKTRGQQVTLSCSPISGHRSVSWYQQTPGQGLQFLFEYFSETQRNKGNFPGRFSGRQFSNSRSEMNVSTLELGDSALYLCASSSGTGGSSGNTIYFGEGSWLTVV.

This chain joins TRBV2 and TRBJ1-1; D is ambiguous. This CDR3 is built from 11 residues. V was clipped by 7 bases and J by 1 base, with 4 bases between them. CDR1 and CDR2 (germline): SNHLY, FYNNEI. The CDR3 bases are TGTGCCAGCACAGAGAACACTGAAGCTTTCTTT. Translation gives CASTENTEAFF.

The CDR3 region is CTSSQDSFCLDRQKNIQYF. The CDR3, as DNA: TGCACCAGCAGCCAAGATAGCTTTTGTTTGGACAGACAAAAAAACATTCAGTACTTC. The rearrangement links TRBV1 to TRBJ2-4; TRBD1, the D gene given by the table, was not confirmed from the DNA. TRBV1 is classified as a pseudogene. CDR3 size: 19 residues.

The chain links TRBV5-1 to TRBJ2-1, with TRBD2 identical over 14 bases. The CDR3 spans 16 residues. V lost 3 bases to trimming and J lost 7 bases; unmatched junction nucleotides: 6. Germline assignment: CDR1 SGHRS and CDR2 YFSETQ. The CDR3 region has the DNA TGCGCCAGCAGCTCGGGGACTAGCGGGAGTGAGAATGAGCAGTTCTTC. Amino acids: CASSSGTSGSENEQFF.

This rearrangement joins TRBV29-1 to TRBJ2-2; a weak D match, TRBD2 (7 bases). The CDR3 extends over 15 amino acids. Trimming removed 3 bases from V and 5 bases from J, with 16 bases in between. Germline loops: CDR1 SQVTM, CDR2 ANQGSEA. The CDR3 bases are TGCAGCGTTGAGGGGGGGGCGGGAAGGACCGGGGAGCTGTTTTTT. This encodes CSVEGGAGRTGELFF.

The chain recombines TRBV7-9 with TRBJ1-1; TRBD1 agrees at 8 bases. V dropped 5 bases and J dropped 7; count of bases not matched to a gene: 3. CDR1 is SEHNR, CDR2 FQNEAQ, per germline (reference sequence). CDR3 length: 12 residues. This CDR3 is CASSRGQGEAFF. DNA of the CDR3: TGTGCCAGCAGCAGAGGACAGGGTGAAGCTTTCTTT.

V usage is TRBV7-3 and J usage is TRBJ2-2; 11 bases agree with TRBD2. Germline CDR1 and CDR2: SGHTA and FQGTGA. The CDR3 consists of 15 residues. The J segment lost 7 bases and the V segment lost 5 bases, leaving 6 bases of the junction unmatched. CDR3 amino acids: CASSRTSGGGGELFF. CDR3 DNA: TGTGCCAGCAGCCGAACTAGCGGGGGAGGCGGGGAGCTGTTTTTT. Combining the CDR3 with reference TRBV7-3 and TRBJ2-2 gives the whole variable domain GAGVSQTPSNKVTEKGKYVELRCDPISGHTALYWYRQSLGQGPEFLIYFQGTGAADDSGLPNDRFFAVRPEGSVSTLKIQRTERGDSAVYLCASSRTSGGGGELFFGEGSRLTVL.

This chain connects TRBV11-2 to TRBJ2-3, with 9 positions matching TRBD2. CDR3 length equals 15 residues. The V and J ends lost 4 bases and 6 bases, in that order; junction bases with no gene match: 8. CDR1 SGHAT and CDR2 FQNNGV come from the germline V gene. CDR3 protein: CASSSSGNTGDTQYF. The CDR3 DNA sequence: TGTGCCAGCAGCTCTAGCGGGAACACAGGGGATACGCAGTATTTT.

J is TRBJ2-3 and V is TRBV7-3; possible D gene TRBD2, 5 bases. The V end was cut by 4 bases, the J end by 3 bases, with 11 bases between. Germline lookup yields CDR1 SGHTA and CDR2 FQGTGA. The CDR3 covers 14 residues. CDR3 protein: CASSSGVATDTQYF. Here the CDR3 DNA reads TGTGCCAGCAGCTCCGGGGTAGCAACAGATACGCAGTATTTT.

The chain links TRBV2 to TRBJ1-2; TRBD1 might be the D (5 bases). CDR3 length: 15 residues. Germline CDR1 and CDR2: SNHLY and FYNNEI. V lost 5 bases and J 8 bases, leaving 21 bases between the germline ends. CDR3 nucleotides: TGTGCCAGCAGTCCCCCCCTGAACACTGGGGGGGGCTACACCTTC. This sequence encodes CASSPPLNTGGGYTF.

This clone turned up a few times. J is TRBJ1-3 and V is TRBV2; the match to TRBD1 covers 8 bases. There are 16 residues in the CDR3. The trim removed 6 bases at V and 0 bases at J, leaving 7 bases unmatched. Germline V gene lookup returns CDR1 SNHLY and CDR2 FYNNEI. DNA of the CDR3: TGTGCCAGCAGCCAAGACAGGGGAAACTCTGGAAACACCATATATTTT. Protein product: CASSQDRGNSGNTIYF.

The V gene is TRBV2, the J gene TRBJ2-3; D ambiguous. The length of the CDR3 is 11 residues. CDR1 SNHLY and CDR2 FYNNEI come from the germline V gene. The V end lost 5 bases, the J end lost 2 bases, and 2 bases lay between the germline ends. CDR3 in DNA: TGTGCCAGCAGTTACACAGATACGCAGTATTTT. Its translation: CASSYTDTQYF. The whole variable domain, remainder taken from reference TRBV2 and TRBJ2-3, is EPEVTQTPSHQVTQMGQEVILRCVPISNHLYFYWYRQILGQKVEFLVSFYNNEISEKSEIFDDQFSVERPDGSNFTLKIRSTKLEDSAMYFCASSYTDTQYFGPGTRLTVL.

The gene calls are TRBV9 and TRBJ2-2, with 13 bases lining up with TRBD2. There are 16 residues in the CDR3. Trimming removed 3 bases from V and 6 bases from J; junction bases left unmatched: 5. Germline CDR1 SGDLS, CDR2 YYNGEE. CDR3 in amino acids: CASSDGTSGAAGELFF. In nucleotides, the CDR3 is TGTGCCAGCAGCGATGGGACTAGCGGGGCGGCCGGGGAGCTGTTTTTT. Full variable domain (remainder filled in from reference TRBV9 and TRBJ2-2): DSGVTQTPKHLITATGQRVTLRCSPRSGDLSVYWYQQSLDQGLQFLIQYYNGEERAKGNILERFSAQQFPDLHSELNLSSLELGDSALYFCASSDGTSGAAGELFFGEGSRLTVL.

The V and J genes are TRBV5-5 and TRBJ2-3; no definite D call. V gave up 0 bases and J gave up 5 bases, with 10 bases separating them. Germline CDR1 reads SGHKS; CDR2 reads YYEKEE (reference sequence). This CDR3 has 14 residues. The CDR3 loop is CASSLDLSIDTQYF. The CDR3 coding sequence is TGTGCCAGCAGCTTGGATCTATCGATAGATACGCAGTATTTT. Full variable domain (outside the CDR3, taken from reference TRBV5-5 and TRBJ2-3): DAGVTQSPTHLIKTRGQQVTLRCSPISGHKSVSWYQQVLGQGPQFIFQYYEKEERGRGNFPDRFSARQFPNYSSELNVNALLLGDSALYLCASSLDLSIDTQYFGPGTRLTVL.